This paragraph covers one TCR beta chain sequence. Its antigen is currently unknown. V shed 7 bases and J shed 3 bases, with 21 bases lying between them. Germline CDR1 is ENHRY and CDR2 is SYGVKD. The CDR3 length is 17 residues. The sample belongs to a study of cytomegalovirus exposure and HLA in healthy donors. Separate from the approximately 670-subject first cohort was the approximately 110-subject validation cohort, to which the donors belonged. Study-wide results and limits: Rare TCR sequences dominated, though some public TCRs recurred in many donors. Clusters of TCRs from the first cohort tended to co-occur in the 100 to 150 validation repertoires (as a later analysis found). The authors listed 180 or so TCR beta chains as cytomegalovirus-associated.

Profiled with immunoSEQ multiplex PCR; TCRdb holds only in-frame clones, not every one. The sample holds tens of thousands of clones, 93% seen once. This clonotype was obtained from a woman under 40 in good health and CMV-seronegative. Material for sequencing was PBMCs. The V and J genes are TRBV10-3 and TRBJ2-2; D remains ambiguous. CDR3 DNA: TGTGCCATCAAGGCTAAGACCTCTAACCGGGACACCGGGGAGCTGTTTTTT. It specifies CAIKAKTSNRDTGELFF.